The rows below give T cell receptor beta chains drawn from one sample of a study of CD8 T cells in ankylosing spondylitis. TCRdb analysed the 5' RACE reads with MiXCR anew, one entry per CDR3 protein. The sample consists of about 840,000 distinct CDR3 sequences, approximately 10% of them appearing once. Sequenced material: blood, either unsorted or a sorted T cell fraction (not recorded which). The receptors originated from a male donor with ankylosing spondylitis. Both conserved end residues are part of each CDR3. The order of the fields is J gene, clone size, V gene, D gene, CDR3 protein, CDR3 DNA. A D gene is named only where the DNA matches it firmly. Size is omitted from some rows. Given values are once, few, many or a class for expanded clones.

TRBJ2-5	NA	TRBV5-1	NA	CASSLPQGGGETQYF	TGCGCCAGCAGCCTTCCACAGGGTGGCGGAGAGACCCAGTACTTC
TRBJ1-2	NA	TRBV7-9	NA	CASSRPGGGYTF	TGTGCCAGCAGCCGCCCGGGAGGCGGCTACACCTTC
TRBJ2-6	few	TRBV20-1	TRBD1	CSAPRTGISGANVLTF	TGCAGTGCCCCCCGGACAGGGATCTCTGGGGCCAACGTCCTGACTTTC
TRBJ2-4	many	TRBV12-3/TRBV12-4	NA	CASSPTGRENIQYF	TGTGCCAGCAGCCCGACAGGGAGGGAAAACATTCAGTACTTC
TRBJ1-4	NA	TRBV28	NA	CASSPLGRGATNEKLFF	TGTGCCAGCAGTCCCCTTGGACGGGGGGCAACTAATGAAAAACTGTTTTTT
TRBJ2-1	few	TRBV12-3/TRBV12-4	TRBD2	CASSSLLAGAYNEQFF	TGTGCCAGCAGTTCTCTACTAGCGGGGGCCTACAATGAGCAGTTCTTC
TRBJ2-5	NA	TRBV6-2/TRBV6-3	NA	CASSYDVGSRRETQYF	TGTGCCAGCAGTTATGATGTGGGGAGCAGACGAGAGACCCAGTACTTC
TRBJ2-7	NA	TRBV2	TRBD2	CASSGTSGGPSYEQYF	TGTGCCAGCAGCGGGACTAGCGGGGGCCCCTCCTACGAGCAGTACTTC
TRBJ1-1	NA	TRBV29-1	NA	CSVGGGGTEAFF	TGCAGCGTTGGCGGGGGCGGCACTGAAGCTTTCTTT
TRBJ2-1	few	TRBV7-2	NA	CASNDIADIYNEQFF	TGTGCCAGCAATGACATAGCGGATATTTACAATGAGCAGTTCTTC
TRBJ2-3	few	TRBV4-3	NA	CASSQSRRDTQYF	TGCGCCAGCAGCCAATCCAGAAGAGATACGCAGTATTTT
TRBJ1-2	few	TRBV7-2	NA	CASSLAGGTHGYTF	TGTGCCAGCAGCTTAGCGGGAGGGACCCATGGCTACACCTTC
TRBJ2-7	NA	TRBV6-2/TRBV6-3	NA	CASRRRDNSYEQYF	TGTGCCAGCAGACGGAGGGACAACTCCTACGAGCAGTACTTC
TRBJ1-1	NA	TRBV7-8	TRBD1	CASSGRQGNTEAFF	TGTGCCAGCAGCGGGCGACAGGGGAACACTGAAGCTTTCTTT
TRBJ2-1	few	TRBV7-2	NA	CASSFRGYSYNEQFF	TGTGCCAGCAGCTTCCGGGGTTACTCCTACAATGAGCAGTTCTTC
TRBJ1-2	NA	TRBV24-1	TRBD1	CATSDRRDSYGYTF	TGTGCCACCAGTGATCGCCGGGACAGCTATGGCTACACCTTC
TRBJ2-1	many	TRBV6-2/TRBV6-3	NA	CASSSYRFYNEQFF	TGTGCCAGCAGTTCGTACAGGTTTTACAATGAGCAGTTCTTC
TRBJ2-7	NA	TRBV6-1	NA	CASTARASYEQYF	TGTGCCAGCACCGCCCGGGCCTCCTACGAGCAGTACTTC
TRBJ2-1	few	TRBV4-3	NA	CASSQAPSHSSYNEQFF	TGCGCCAGCAGCCAAGCTCCCAGCCACAGCTCCTACAATGAGCAGTTCTTC